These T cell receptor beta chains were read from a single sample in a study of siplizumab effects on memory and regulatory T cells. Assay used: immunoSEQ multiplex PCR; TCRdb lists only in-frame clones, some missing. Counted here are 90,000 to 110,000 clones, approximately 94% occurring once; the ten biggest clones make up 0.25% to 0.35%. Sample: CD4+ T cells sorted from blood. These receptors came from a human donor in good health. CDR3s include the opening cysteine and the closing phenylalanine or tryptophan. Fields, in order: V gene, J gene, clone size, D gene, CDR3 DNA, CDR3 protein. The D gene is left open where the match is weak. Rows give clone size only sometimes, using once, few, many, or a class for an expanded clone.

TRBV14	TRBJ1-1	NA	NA	TGTGCCAGCAGCCAAGTGAGGGGGACTGAAGCTTTCTTT	CASSQVRGTEAFF
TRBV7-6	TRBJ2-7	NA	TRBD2	TGTGCCAGCAGCCACCAGTCGGGACTAGCATACGAGCAGTACTTC	CASSHQSGLAYEQYF
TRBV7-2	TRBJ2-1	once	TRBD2	TGTGCCAGCAGCCCAGGACTAGCGGTTAGTGTTTACAATGAGCAGTTCTTC	CASSPGLAVSVYNEQFF
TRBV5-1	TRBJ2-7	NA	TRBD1	TGCGCCAGCAGTCAAAGACAGGGGGGCTACGAGCAGTACTTC	CASSQRQGGYEQYF
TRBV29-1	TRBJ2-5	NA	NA	TGCAGCGTCTCCCGGGACATATGGGAGACCCAGTACTTC	CSVSRDIWETQYF
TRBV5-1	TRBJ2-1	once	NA	TGCGCCAGCAGCTCCGGACAGCTGCTAGCGCTAACCTACAATGAGCAGTTCTTC	CASSSGQLLALTYNEQFF
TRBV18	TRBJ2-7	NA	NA	TGTGCCAGCTCACCCCGGGACACCCACTACGAGCAGTACTTC	CASSPRDTHYEQYF
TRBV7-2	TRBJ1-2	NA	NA	TGTGCCAGCAGCCCATCCTCCGGGGCCGGGTACTATGGCTACACCTTC	CASSPSSGAGYYGYTF
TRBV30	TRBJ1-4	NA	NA	TGTGCCTGGAGTGTAGGGGAAAAACTGTTTTTT	CAWSVGEKLFF
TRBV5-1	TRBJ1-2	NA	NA	TGCGCCAGCAGCTTGGAGCCCGGGGAGGAACCATATGGCTACACCTTC	CASSLEPGEEPYGYTF
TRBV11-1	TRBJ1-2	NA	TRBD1	TGTGCCAGCAGCCAGGGACAGGGGGGCGCCTATGGCTACACCTTC	CASSQGQGGAYGYTF
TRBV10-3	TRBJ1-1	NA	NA	TGTGCCATCAGTGAGTCGGGACGGCAGAACACTGAAGCTTTCTTT	CAISESGRQNTEAFF
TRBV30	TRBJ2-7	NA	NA	TGTGCCTGGAGCCCTCGTAGGCATGGGGAGCAGTACTTC	CAWSPRRHGEQYF
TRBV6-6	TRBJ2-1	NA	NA	TGTGCCAGCAGACGAGTCAAGGGGTTGAGCAATGAGCAGTTCTTC	CASRRVKGLSNEQFF
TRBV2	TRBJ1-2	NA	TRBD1	TGTGCCAGCAGAATGGAGGACAGGGAGGGCTATGGCTACACCTTC	CASRMEDREGYGYTF
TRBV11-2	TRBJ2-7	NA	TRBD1	TGTGCCAGCAGCCTCGAGCGGACAGGGGGCTCCTACGAGCAGTACTTC	CASSLERTGGSYEQYF
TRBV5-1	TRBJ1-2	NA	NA	TGCGCCAGCAGGGCGGGGCAGGGCTCAAATGGCTACACCTTC	CASRAGQGSNGYTF
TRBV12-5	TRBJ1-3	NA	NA	TGTGCTAGTGACGAAACAGGGACGCAGGAGAACACCATATATTTT	CASDETGTQENTIYF
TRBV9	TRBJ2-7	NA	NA	TGTGCCAGCACACCGACAAGTAGGGTGTTGGGCGAGCAGTACTTC	CASTPTSRVLGEQYF
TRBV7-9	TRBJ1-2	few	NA	TGTGCCAGCAGCTTTAACGCTAACTATGGCTACACCTTC	CASSFNANYGYTF
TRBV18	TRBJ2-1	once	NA	TGTGCCAGCTCCCGGGGGAACCCAGAAAACAATGAGCAGTTCTTC	CASSRGNPENNEQFF
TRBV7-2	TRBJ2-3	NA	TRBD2	TGTGCCAGCAGCGCTGGACTAGCGGGGAGCACAGATACGCAGTATTTT	CASSAGLAGSTDTQYF
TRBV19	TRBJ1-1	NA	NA	TGTGCCAGTAGCCTGCTTTGGGATTCGAGGACTGAAGCTTTCTTT	CASSLLWDSRTEAFF
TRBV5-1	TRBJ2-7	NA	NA	TGCGCCAGCAGCGGGGGACCGTTCTACGAGCAGTACTTC	CASSGGPFYEQYF
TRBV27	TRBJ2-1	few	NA	TGTGCCAGCAGCTATCACAATGAGCAGTTCTTC	CASSYHNEQFF
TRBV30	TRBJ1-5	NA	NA	TGTGCCTGGAGTGTACAAGGTACCCAGCCCCAGCATTTT	CAWSVQGTQPQHF
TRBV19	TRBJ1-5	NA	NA	TGTGCCAGTCCGCCATCAGGGCGTCAGCCCCAGCATTTT	CASPPSGRQPQHF
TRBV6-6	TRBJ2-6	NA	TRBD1	TGTGCCAGCAGCACAGGGGTATCTGGGGCCAACGTCCTGACTTTC	CASSTGVSGANVLTF
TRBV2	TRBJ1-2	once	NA	TGTGCCAGCAGGGAAGACAGTAACTATGGCTACACCTTC	CASREDSNYGYTF
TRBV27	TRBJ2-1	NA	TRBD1	TGTGCCAGCAGTTTCGCCGGACAGGGAAACGAGTTCTTC	CASSFAGQGNEFF
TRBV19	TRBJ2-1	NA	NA	TGTGCCAGTAGTATAGAGGGTTTCTTACAAGCCTACAATGAGCAGTTCTTC	CASSIEGFLQAYNEQFF
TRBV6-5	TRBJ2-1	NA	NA	TGTGCCAGCAGTTACCGGGGAACCGGGGTTTATAATGAGCAGTTCTTC	CASSYRGTGVYNEQFF
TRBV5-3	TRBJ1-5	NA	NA	TGTGCCAGAAGCACTGGCCACGGACGCAATCAGCCCCAGCATTTT	CARSTGHGRNQPQHF
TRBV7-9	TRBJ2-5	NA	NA	TGTGCCAGCAGCCCCTCGTTGGCGAGACAGACCCAGTACTTC	CASSPSLARQTQYF
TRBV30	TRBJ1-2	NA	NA	TGTGCCTGGAGTGTACAAAGGGTAGCGAGCTATGGCTACACCTTC	CAWSVQRVASYGYTF
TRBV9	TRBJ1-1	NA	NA	TGTGCCAGCAGCGCCATCCGGGGGGCGAACACTGAAGCTTTCTTT	CASSAIRGANTEAFF
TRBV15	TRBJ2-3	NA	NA	TGTGCCACCAGCAGAGGTGGGGCGGGCACAGATACGCAGTATTTT	CATSRGGAGTDTQYF
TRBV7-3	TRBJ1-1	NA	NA	TGTGCCAGCAGCTTAACGGGTGGGCTAAGCACTGAAGCTTTCTTT	CASSLTGGLSTEAFF
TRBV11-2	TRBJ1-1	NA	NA	TGTGCCAGCAGCTTCGCCCGGACACTGAACACTGAAGCTTTCTTT	CASSFARTLNTEAFF
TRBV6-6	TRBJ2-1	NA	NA	TGTGCCAGCCGCAACCAATACAATGAGCAGTTCTTC	CASRNQYNEQFF
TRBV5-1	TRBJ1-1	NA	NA	TGCGCCAGCAGCCCATCGTTGGGTATAACTGAAGCTTTCTTT	CASSPSLGITEAFF
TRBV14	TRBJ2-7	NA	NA	TGTGCCAGCAGCCACACTGACCCTTACGAGCAGTACTTC	CASSHTDPYEQYF
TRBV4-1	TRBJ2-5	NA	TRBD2	TGCGCCAGCAGCCACCTCGGACTAGCGGGGCGCCCGGCGGATGGGACCCAGTACTTC	CASSHLGLAGRPADGTQYF
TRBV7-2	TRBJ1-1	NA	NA	TGTGCCAGCAGCTTAGTTGGGGGAGAGGAAGCTTTCTTT	CASSLVGGEEAFF
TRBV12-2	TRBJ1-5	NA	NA	TGTGCAAGTCGCTTAGAGGGTGGGGCAGAGGGTCAGCCCCAGCATTTT	CASRLEGGAEGQPQHF
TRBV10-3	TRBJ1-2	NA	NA	TGTGCCATTGTTCAGGGCGAGGGCCCCTATGGCTACACCTTC	CAIVQGEGPYGYTF
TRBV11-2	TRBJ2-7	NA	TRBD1	TGTGCCAGCAGCACAATTACAGGGGGCCAAGCCTACGAGCAGTACTTC	CASSTITGGQAYEQYF
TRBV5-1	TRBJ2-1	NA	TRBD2	TGCGCCAGCAGCCAAGCGGGGACTAGCGGGTACAATGAGCAGTTCTTC	CASSQAGTSGYNEQFF
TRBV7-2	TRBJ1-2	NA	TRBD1	TGTGCCAGCAGGGTTACAGGGGTCTATGGCTACACCTTC	CASRVTGVYGYTF
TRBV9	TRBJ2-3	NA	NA	TGTGCCAGCAGCGTAGCACTGAGAGAGGATACGCAGTATTTT	CASSVALREDTQYF
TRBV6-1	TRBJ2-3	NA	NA	TGTGCCAGCAAAGGAGAAGATACGCAGTATTTT	CASKGEDTQYF
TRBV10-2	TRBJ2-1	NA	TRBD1	TGCGCCAGCAAGGGGGCGTCGGGATACTATGAGCAGTTCTTC	CASKGASGYYEQFF
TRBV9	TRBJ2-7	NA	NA	TGTGCCAGCAGCGTAGCCTCGACTACCTACGAGCAGTACTTC	CASSVASTTYEQYF
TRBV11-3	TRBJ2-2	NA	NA	TGTGCCAGCAGCTTAGCTCGGAACACCGGGGAGCTGTTTTTT	CASSLARNTGELFF
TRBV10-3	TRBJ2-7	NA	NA	TGTGCCATCAGTGTGGGGGGTGTTGGGTACGAGCAGTACTTC	CAISVGGVGYEQYF
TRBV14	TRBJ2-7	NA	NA	TGTGCCAGCAGCTACCCCCCGGGACTCCAGCAGTACTTC	CASSYPPGLQQYF
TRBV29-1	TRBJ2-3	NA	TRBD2	TGCAGCGTTGTCGGTATAGCGGGACCCACAGATACGCAGTATTTT	CSVVGIAGPTDTQYF